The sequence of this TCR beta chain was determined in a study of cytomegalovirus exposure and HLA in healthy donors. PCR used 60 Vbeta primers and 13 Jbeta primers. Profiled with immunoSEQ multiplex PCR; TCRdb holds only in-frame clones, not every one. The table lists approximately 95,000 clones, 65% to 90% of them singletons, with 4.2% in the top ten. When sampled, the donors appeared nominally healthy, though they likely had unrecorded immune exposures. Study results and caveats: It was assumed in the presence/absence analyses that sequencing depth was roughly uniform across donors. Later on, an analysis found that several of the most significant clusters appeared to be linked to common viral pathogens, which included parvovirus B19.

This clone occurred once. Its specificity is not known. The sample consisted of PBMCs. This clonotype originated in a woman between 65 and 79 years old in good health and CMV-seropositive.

CDR3 amino acids: CASSHPWQGASTIYF. The CDR3 region has the DNA TGTGCCAGCAGCCACCCGTGGCAGGGGGCGTCTACCATATATTTT. V usage is TRBV7-2 and J usage is TRBJ1-3, with 8 bases matching TRBD1. The CDR3 contains 15 residues. Unmatched junction bases numbered 13, after V lost 5 bases and J lost 10 bases. Germline CDR1 and CDR2: SGHTA and FQGNSA. Filled out from reference TRBV7-2 and TRBJ1-3, the complete variable domain reads GAGVSQSPSNKVTEKGKDVELRCDPISGHTALYWYRQSLGQGLEFLIYFQGNSAPDKSGLPSDRFSAERTGGSVSTLTIQRTQQEDSAVYLCASSHPWQGASTIYFGEGSWLTVV.